The 30 T cell receptor beta chains given below trace back to one sample, sequenced in a study of shared clonotypes between healthy human individuals. Here immunoSEQ multiplex PCR was the method, and the copy in TCRdb shows in-frame clones only, minus some. The sample carries roughly 1,100,000 clones, 65% to 75% recorded once. The sample comprised memory CD4+ T cells sorted from blood. The subset here: CD45RA-negative fraction. Receptors originate from a man aged 18 to 30 in good health.

This chain connects TRBV11-2 to TRBJ1-2, with D perhaps TRBD1 (6 bases). V was pared by 1 base and J by 3 bases, with 15 bases between. From germline, CDR1 is SGHAT and CDR2 FQNNGV. The length of the CDR3 is 16 residues. CDR3 in amino acids: CASSLGRGKGDYGYTF. Written as DNA, the CDR3 is TGTGCCAGCAGCTTAGGAAGGGGGAAAGGGGACTATGGCTACACCTTC.

V gene TRBV28 combines with J gene TRBJ1-2, with 10 bases aligning to TRBD1. With V trimmed by 6 bases and J by 8 bases, 9 bases remained unmatched. The CDR3 length is 14 residues. Looked up from germline, CDR1 is MDHEN and CDR2 is SYDVKM. This chain's CDR3 is CASSVLPGQGGYTF. The CDR3 DNA reads TGTGCCAGCAGCGTACTACCGGGACAGGGGGGCTACACCTTC.

The genes are TRBV7-3 and TRBJ1-2, with 10 bases lining up with TRBD1. The CDR3 length is 13 residues. J was trimmed by 9 bases and V by 2 bases; bases with no gene match: 3. Germline-derived CDR1 and CDR2 are SGHTA and FQGTGA. The CDR3 region is CASSLSGQGSYTF. In nucleotides, the CDR3 is TGTGCCAGCAGCTTATCGGGACAGGGGAGCTACACCTTC.

V usage is TRBV2 and J usage is TRBJ2-2, with 7 bases lining up with TRBD1. Trimming removed 6 bases from V and 8 bases from J; junction bases left unmatched: 12. Germline CDR1 is SNHLY and CDR2 is FYNNEI. The CDR3 has 15 amino acids. CDR3 loop: CASSQGTESGGELFF. In nucleotides, the CDR3 is TGTGCCAGCAGCCAAGGGACAGAAAGCGGTGGGGAGCTGTTTTTT.

The chain has TRBV9 and TRBJ2-7, with D possibly being TRBD1 (6 bases). Germline lookup yields CDR1 SGDLS and CDR2 YYNGEE. The V end lost 0 bases, the J end lost 4 bases, and 11 bases lay between the germline ends. This CDR3 is built from 14 residues. CDR3 coding DNA: TGTGCCAGCAGCGTAGCTATCAGGGGTTACGAGCAGTACTTC. It is translated as CASSVAIRGYEQYF. Using reference TRBV9 and TRBJ2-7 for the parts outside the CDR3, the full variable domain is DSGVTQTPKHLITATGQRVTLRCSPRSGDLSVYWYQQSLDQGLQFLIQYYNGEERAKGNILERFSAQQFPDLHSELNLSSLELGDSALYFCASSVAIRGYEQYFGPGTRLTVT.

This chain uses TRBV5-8 with TRBJ2-3; D is unresolved. Trimming shortened V by 1 base and J by 5 bases, and 5 bases separated the two germline ends. Germline CDR1 and CDR2: SGHTS and YDEGEE. CDR3 length equals 12 residues. This CDR3 is CASSLSGDTQYF. The CDR3 DNA is TGTGCCAGCAGCTTGTCCGGAGATACGCAGTATTTT.

This clone was detected once. For the CDR3, the DNA is TGCGCCAGCAGCTTGGCCGCGGCCATTCAGGGGAATACGCAGTATTTT. Its translation is CASSLAAAIQGNTQYF. The chain has TRBV5-1 and TRBJ2-3, with a tentative D call TRBD1 (6 bases). The CDR3 sequence is 16 residues long. In germline, CDR1 is SGHRS, CDR2 YFSETQ. Trimming removed 0 bases from V and 7 bases from J, with 18 bases in between.

The chain carries TRBV4-2 and TRBJ1-1, with D tentatively TRBD1 (5 bases). Trimming took off 4 bases at V and 6 bases at J, with 15 bases between the two ends. Germline loops: CDR1 LGHNA, CDR2 YNFKEQ. This CDR3 contains 14 residues. CDR3 loop: CASSPRAGGAEAFF. The DNA of the CDR3 is TGTGCCAGCAGCCCGAGAGCGGGGGGGGCTGAAGCTTTCTTT.

This chain uses TRBV4-2 with TRBJ2-5; 10 bases are shared with TRBD2. Germline trimming cut 0 bases from V and 4 bases from J; bases unmatched to any gene: 5. Germline values: CDR1 LGHNA, CDR2 YNFKEQ. The CDR3 runs to 16 residues. CDR3 sequence reads: CASSQESGGVTETQYF. The DNA of the CDR3 is TGTGCCAGCAGCCAAGAGAGCGGGGGGGTCACAGAGACCCAGTACTTC.

J is TRBJ1-2 and V is TRBV6-1; a weak D match, TRBD1 (5 bases). Deletions cut 4 bases from V and 6 bases from J, with 21 bases between. Germline V lookup: CDR1 MNHNS, CDR2 SASEGT. The CDR3 consists of 16 residues. CDR3: CASSVQGRGKMDGYTF. The CDR3 coding sequence is TGTGCCAGCAGTGTGCAAGGGAGGGGAAAGATGGATGGCTACACCTTC.

The chain is built from TRBV6-5 and TRBJ1-6; D might be TRBD1 (6 bases). CDR1 is MNHEY, CDR2 SVGAGI, per germline. The ends were cut back, 2 bases at V and 7 bases at J, with 15 bases in the middle. The CDR3 runs 16 residues. CDR3 protein: CASSYTLTGSNSPLHF. The CDR3 DNA reads as TGTGCCAGCAGTTACACACTGACAGGATCAAATTCACCCCTCCACTTT.

The chain recombines TRBV2 with TRBJ1-6, with D possibly TRBD1 on 6 matching bases. V was cut by 3 bases and J by 2 bases, with 8 bases left in between. The germline CDR1 and CDR2 sequences are SNHLY and FYNNEI. The CDR3 sequence is 15 residues long. CDR3 protein: CASSDRGPYNSPLHF. The DNA for the CDR3 is TGTGCCAGCAGTGACAGGGGACCCTATAATTCACCCCTCCACTTT.

The chain has TRBV5-1 and TRBJ1-1; 7 nucleotides line up with TRBD1. The length of the CDR3 is 16 residues. With 3 bases clipped from V and 1 base from J, the junction kept 9 bases outside the gene matches. Looked up from germline, CDR1 is SGHRS and CDR2 is YFSETQ. The CDR3 region has the DNA TGCGCCAGCAGCTCACAGGGGAGGGGAGCGAACACTGAAGCTTTCTTT. It specifies CASSSQGRGANTEAFF.

The chain combines TRBV4-1 with TRBJ2-7; TRBD1 agrees at 7 bases. The CDR3 sequence is 15 residues long. Losses at the gene ends were 0 bases for V and 2 bases for J; bases not matched to a gene: 4. The V gene's germline CDR1 is MGHRA and CDR2 YSYEKL. CDR3 coding DNA: TGCGCCAGCAGCCAAGAGGGGACAGCCCCCTACGAGCAGTACTTC. Protein: CASSQEGTAPYEQYF.

With respect to this clone: Different DNA sequences within this sample yield the same CDR3. The chain links TRBV6-5 to TRBJ1-6; D possibly corresponds to TRBD1 (6 bases). The V gene's germline CDR1 is MNHEY and CDR2 SVGAGI. This CDR3 is built from 14 residues. V was pared by 1 base and J by 7 bases, with 8 bases between. The CDR3 reads CASSYLGGNSPLHF. The CDR3 coding sequence is TGTGCCAGCAGTTACTTGGGGGGCAATTCACCCCTCCACTTT.

The chain uses TRBV7-9 and TRBJ2-7, with D tentatively TRBD2 (5 bases). Trimming took off 0 bases at V and 4 bases at J, with 7 bases between the two ends. Germline assignment: CDR1 SEHNR and CDR2 FQNEAQ (reference sequence). The CDR3 length is 13 residues. The DNA of the CDR3 is TGTGCCAGCAGCTTAGCGGGAGAGTACGAGCAGTACTTC. Encoded protein: CASSLAGEYEQYF.

The chain uses TRBV7-8 and TRBJ1-1; D is unclear. Between the trimmed V and J ends, which lost 4 bases and 7 bases, there was a span of 7 bases. CDR1 and CDR2 (germline): SGHVS, FQNEAQ. The CDR3 totals 11 residues. CDR3 amino acids: CASSSGVEAFF. The CDR3 bases are TGTGCCAGCAGCTCTGGAGTTGAAGCTTTCTTT.

This sequence joins TRBV9 and TRBJ1-1, with a weak D call TRBD1 (6 bases). The V gene lost 2 bases and the J gene lost 3 bases, with 20 bases spanning the gap. This CDR3 has 17 residues. Per germline, CDR1 SGDLS and CDR2 YYNGEE. The CDR3, as DNA: TGTGCCAGCAGCGTGGGGGGGCGCACCTACTTCGACACTGAAGCTTTCTTT. Protein product: CASSVGGRTYFDTEAFF.

This clone was seen only once. The chain employs TRBV19 and TRBJ2-3; TRBD2 aligns across 9 bases. The length of the CDR3 is 17 residues. The ends lost 1 base at V and 6 bases at J; junction bases unmatched: 11. CDR1 is LNHDA, CDR2 SQIVND, per germline (reference sequence). DNA of the CDR3: TGTGCCAGTAGTATAGGGGGGACTAGCAACTATATGGATACGCAGTATTTT. Translating it yields CASSIGGTSNYMDTQYF. The complete variable domain, with remaining parts taken from reference TRBV19 and TRBJ2-3, reads DGGITQSPKYLFRKEGQNVTLSCEQNLNHDAMYWYRQDPGQGLRLIYYSQIVNDFQKGDIAEGYSVSREKKESFPLTVTSAQKNPTAFYLCASSIGGTSNYMDTQYFGPGTRLTVL.

This rearrangement joins TRBV6-5 to TRBJ1-2; no definite D call. Germline V gene sequence: CDR1 MNHEY, CDR2 SVGAGI. V was trimmed by 9 bases and J by 5 bases, leaving 22 bases between them. The CDR3 length is 15 residues. The CDR3 region is CASYPSGRAGYGYTF. Here the CDR3 DNA reads TGTGCCAGTTACCCAAGCGGTCGTGCGGGTTATGGCTACACCTTC.

This sequence joins TRBV5-6 and TRBJ1-5, with D perhaps matching TRBD1 (6 bases). Deletions cut 4 bases from V and 5 bases from J, with 16 bases between. Germline CDR1 is SGHDT and CDR2 is YYEEEE. The CDR3 loop spans 15 amino acids. The CDR3 coding sequence is TGTGCCAGCAGCCTTGGACAGAGTAATTATCAGCCCCAGCATTTT. Protein product: CASSLGQSNYQPQHF.

The V call is TRBV18, the J call TRBJ1-5; TRBD1 matches 7 bases. There are 15 residues in the CDR3. The V and J ends lost 6 bases and 0 bases, in that order; junction bases with no gene match: 5. The germline V gene encodes CDR1 KGHSH and CDR2 LQKENI. CDR3 region: CASSQQGNSNQPQHF. For the CDR3, the DNA is TGTGCCAGCTCTCAACAGGGGAATAGCAATCAGCCCCAGCATTTT.

Regarding this clone: This sample also contains other DNA sequences that code for the same CDR3. V is TRBV7-2 and J is TRBJ2-5, with TRBD2 matching 7 bases. This CDR3 is 13 amino acids long. From germline, CDR1 is SGHTA and CDR2 FQGNSA. V lost 3 bases, J lost 5 bases, and 3 bases stayed unmatched. The CDR3 sequence: CASSLGGVETQYF. Written as DNA, the CDR3 is TGTGCCAGCAGCTTGGGGGGGGTGGAGACCCAGTACTTC.

This clone came up a few times. The chain employs TRBV11-2 and TRBJ2-1; possibly TRBD2 for D (6 bases). The V gene's germline CDR1 is SGHAT and CDR2 FQNNGV. The CDR3 runs to 14 residues. The V and J ends lost 0 bases and 15 bases respectively, with 18 bases between them. CDR3: CASSLDRGSGMPFF. CDR3 in DNA: TGTGCCAGCAGCTTAGATAGGGGTAGCGGAATGCCGTTCTTC.

This chain uses TRBV30 with TRBJ2-1, with D tentatively TRBD2 (6 bases). The CDR3 loop spans 13 amino acids. CDR1 and CDR2 (germline): GTSNPN, SVGIG (reference sequence). The ends were cut back, 3 bases at V and 5 bases at J, with 11 bases in the middle. CDR3 sequence reads: CAWRTLANNEQFF. CDR3 in DNA: TGTGCCTGGAGAACACTAGCTAACAATGAGCAGTTCTTC.

This clone came up a few times. The chain recombines TRBV5-1 with TRBJ1-1, with 7 positions matching TRBD1. The ends lost 4 bases at V and 4 bases at J; junction bases unmatched: 7. There are 14 residues in the CDR3. Germline assignment: CDR1 SGHRS and CDR2 YFSETQ. The DNA for the CDR3 is TGCGCCAGCAGCCTAAAGAGGACAGGCACTGAAGCTTTCTTT. This encodes CASSLKRTGTEAFF.

The chain is built from TRBV6-5 and TRBJ1-4; possibly TRBD1 for D (5 bases). Germline CDR1 and CDR2: MNHEY and SVGAGI. CDR3 length: 15 residues. Trimming took off 0 bases at V and 10 bases at J, with 15 bases between the two ends. The CDR3, as DNA: TGTGCCAGCAGTTACTCGATTCAGGGAAGGGTAAAACTGTTTTTT. Protein: CASSYSIQGRVKLFF.

The chain joins TRBV30 to TRBJ2-4; D is possibly TRBD2 (6 bases). There are 17 residues in the CDR3. The V end lost 0 bases, the J end lost 1 base, and 16 bases lay between the germline ends. Per the germline V gene, CDR1 is GTSNPN and CDR2 is SVGIG (reference sequence). The CDR3 DNA follows: TGTGCCTGGAGTGTACTAGCCCTGGAAGCGGCCAAAAACATTCAGTACTTC. It encodes CAWSVLALEAAKNIQYF.

The chain joins TRBV9 to TRBJ2-3; D possibly matches TRBD1 or TRBD2 (5 bases each). The germline V gene encodes CDR1 SGDLS and CDR2 YYNGEE. CDR3 size: 13 residues. V lost 4 bases and J lost 8, with 14 bases in between. DNA of the CDR3: TGTGCCAGCAGCTATGTCCGGGACGGTACGCAGTATTTT. Translated: CASSYVRDGTQYF. Complete variable domain (other parts from reference TRBV9 and TRBJ2-3): DSGVTQTPKHLITATGQRVTLRCSPRSGDLSVYWYQQSLDQGLQFLIQYYNGEERAKGNILERFSAQQFPDLHSELNLSSLELGDSALYFCASSYVRDGTQYFGPGTRLTVL.

This CDR3 is CASSLDGGRRRTDTQYF. The CDR3 nucleotides read TGTGCCAGCAGCTTAGATGGGGGACGGCGAAGGACAGATACGCAGTATTTT. The rearrangement uses TRBV7-9 and TRBJ2-3; either TRBD1 or TRBD2 may supply D (5 bases each). Between the trimmed V and J ends, which lost 1 base and 3 bases, there was a span of 17 bases. Germline CDR1 reads SEHNR; CDR2 reads FQNEAQ (reference sequence). There are 17 residues in the CDR3.